The following is a T cell receptor (beta chain) sequence with its context. No antigen is known for it. This entry comes from a study of T-cell reconstitution after alpha-beta-depleted transplantation in children. Study-wide points: Newly produced T cells mostly provided counts and TCRbeta diversity after one year, as hyperexpanded clones declined. Reportedly, only several hundred clones from non-depleted graft cells drove alpha-beta T-cell counts at about two months. Where some patients showed high TCRbeta diversity at day 60, it came from recipient T cells and thymic progenitors that had survived.

Trimming took 7 bases from V and 2 from J, leaving 15 bases between them. This CDR3 has 15 residues. Germline V gives CDR1 KGHDR, CDR2 SFDVKD. Preparation of the TCRbeta library involved a method that used unique molecular identifiers. A single record per CDR3 protein comes from TCRdb applying MiXCR to the PCR reads. The data contain over 200,000 distinct CDR3 sequences, approximately 11% of them seen just once; the ten biggest clones take up approximately 30%. This clonotype was obtained from a child younger than two with acute myeloid leukemia, due to receive a stem cell transplant. The starting material was PBMCs, obtained before TCRalphabeta/CD19-depleted stem cell transplant. The rearrangement uses TRBV24-1 and TRBJ2-3; TRBD2 might be the D (6 bases). The CDR3 DNA sequence: TGTGCCACCAGCGCGGGGAGAGGTCCCACAGATACGCAGTATTTT. Its translation: CATSAGRGPTDTQYF.